A single sample gave rise to the 28 T cell receptor beta chains below, sequenced in a study of beta chain features in type 1 diabetes. For these TCRs, the target antigens are not known. Points from the study as a whole: The study found moderately but significantly shorter TCRB CDR3s in all four CD4+ subsets of Type 1 diabetes patients.

Every isolated RNA sample was fully reverse transcribed, so sequencing captured expressed TCRB transcripts. Assay used: immunoSEQ multiplex PCR; TCRdb lists only in-frame clones, some missing. The repertoire holds about 370,000 clones, with 9.6% as singletons. Sequenced material: central memory CD4+ T cells from blood. The receptors shown here come from a man aged 25 to 40 with type 1 diabetes.

The rearrangement joins TRBV5-4 to TRBJ1-1; the match to TRBD1 covers 10 bases. V was clipped by 0 bases and J by 0 bases; unmatched bases: 5. CDR3 length: 17 residues. CDR1 is SGHNT, CDR2 YYREEE, per germline (reference sequence). CDR3 residues: CASSLVGQGIMNTEAFF. CDR3 coding DNA: TGTGCCAGCAGCTTGGTGGGACAGGGGATCATGAACACTGAAGCTTTCTTT. The full variable domain, completed using reference TRBV5-4 and TRBJ1-1, is ETGVTQSPTHLIKTRGQQVTLRCSSQSGHNTVSWYQQALGQGPQFIFQYYREEENGRGNFPPRFSGLQFPNYSSELNVNALELDDSALYLCASSLVGQGIMNTEAFFGQGTRLTVV.

This clone was observed a handful of times. The rearrangement links TRBV7-9 to TRBJ2-3; D not resolved. Germline V gives CDR1 SEHNR, CDR2 FQNEAQ (reference sequence). V shed 7 bases and J shed 0 bases, with 11 bases lying between them. The length of the CDR3 is 14 residues. The CDR3 nucleotides read TGTGCCAGCACCCCTCCCTCTAGCACAGATACGCAGTATTTT. Protein: CASTPPSSTDTQYF.

J is TRBJ2-3 and V is TRBV5-1; D is unclear. The CDR3 length is 11 residues. The germline V and J ends were trimmed by 4 bases and 2 bases, with 2 bases remaining between them. Germline CDR1 and CDR2: SGHRS and YFSETQ. This chain's CDR3 is CASSNTDTQYF. Here the CDR3 DNA reads TGCGCCAGCAGCAACACAGATACGCAGTATTTT.

This clone has a handful of counts. This sequence joins TRBV27 and TRBJ2-7, with D maybe TRBD1 (6 bases). Per the germline V gene, CDR1 is MNHEY and CDR2 is SMNVEV (reference sequence). Trimming cost V 6 bases and J 3 bases, with 18 bases left between them. The CDR3 has 15 residues. The CDR3 here is CASRSATGKFYEQYF. The CDR3 DNA is TGTGCCAGCAGAAGTGCAACAGGGAAGTTCTACGAGCAGTACTTC.

This clone has a count of ten or more. V usage is TRBV7-9 and J usage is TRBJ1-5; unclear D gene. The CDR3 is made up of 12 amino acids. CDR1 is SEHNR, CDR2 FQNEAQ, per germline (reference sequence). The V gene lost 5 bases and the J gene lost 7 bases, with 9 bases spanning the gap. The CDR3: CASSPPDQPQHF. The DNA of the CDR3 is TGTGCCAGCAGCCCTCCCGACCAGCCCCAGCATTTT.

This clone showed up just a few times. V is TRBV4-2 and J is TRBJ2-5; D perhaps matches TRBD2 (5 bases). Germline values: CDR1 LGHNA, CDR2 YNFKEQ. The CDR3 totals 17 residues. The germline V and J ends were trimmed by 0 bases and 4 bases, with 18 bases remaining between them. CDR3 region: CASSQDPGGLAAETQYF. The CDR3 DNA reads TGTGCCAGCAGCCAAGATCCCGGCGGTCTAGCTGCAGAGACCCAGTACTTC.

This clone was counted a few times. The V call is TRBV5-1, the J call TRBJ1-1; D is unresolved. The CDR3 length is 13 residues. Looked up from germline, CDR1 is SGHRS and CDR2 is YFSETQ. V lost 5 bases to trimming and J lost 0 bases, with 8 bases between them. Here the CDR3 reads CASSSELNTEAFF. The DNA of the CDR3 is TGCGCCAGCAGTTCTGAGTTGAACACTGAAGCTTTCTTT.

The V gene is TRBV6-5, the J gene TRBJ2-7; D ambiguous. V lost 7 bases and J lost 2, with 15 bases in between. The CDR3 sequence is 14 residues long. CDR1 and CDR2 (germline): MNHEY, SVGAGI. CDR3 residues: CASTELAETYEQYF. The CDR3 nucleotides read TGTGCCAGCACAGAATTGGCGGAAACCTACGAGCAGTACTTC.

This clone has a handful of counts. The V gene is TRBV19, the J gene TRBJ2-7, with 10 bases that match TRBD1. The J segment lost 2 bases and the V segment lost 3 bases, leaving 4 bases of the junction unmatched. The CDR3 runs 15 residues. The germline V gene encodes CDR1 LNHDA and CDR2 SQIVND (reference sequence). The CDR3 region is CASSIPGTGAYEQYF. Written as DNA, the CDR3 is TGTGCCAGTAGTATCCCCGGGACAGGGGCCTACGAGCAGTACTTC.

Only a few counts were recorded for this clone. The chain recombines TRBV4-2 with TRBJ2-5, with D possibly being TRBD2 (8 bases). The DNA end lines up better with TRBJ2-7; the J call may be wrong. The germline gives CDR1 LGHNA, CDR2 YNFKEQ. The CDR3 consists of 15 residues. CDR3: CASSQTGLGGFEQYF. The CDR3 coding sequence is TGTGCCAGCAGCCAAACGGGACTAGGGGGCTTCGAGCAGTACTTC.

This clone was counted a few times. This chain joins TRBV7-2 and TRBJ2-6; D call uncertain. V was shortened by 5 bases and J by 0 bases, with 8 bases between the two germline ends. The germline V gene has CDR1 SGHTA and CDR2 FQGNSA. This CDR3 has 15 residues. Written as DNA, the CDR3 is TGTGCCAGCAGCCTTCAGTTCTCTGGGGCCAACGTCCTGACTTTC. It is translated as CASSLQFSGANVLTF.

This clone has only a few counts. The chain has TRBV5-3 and TRBJ2-5; D possibly matches TRBD1 or TRBD2 (5 bases each). TRBV5-3 falls under the ORF class, with uncertain function. There are 14 residues in the CDR3. The V end was cut by 5 bases, the J end by 5 bases, with 16 bases between. The CDR3 DNA is TGTGCCAGAAGGACCCTAGGGACGGCGGAGACCCAGTACTTC. Amino acid sequence: CARRTLGTAETQYF.

The chain is built from TRBV27 and TRBJ1-2, with 9 bases identical to TRBD1. This CDR3 spans 14 amino acids. CDR1 and CDR2 (germline): MNHEY, SMNVEV (reference sequence). The trim removed 3 bases at V and 9 bases at J, leaving 8 bases unmatched. As DNA, the CDR3 is TGTGCCAGCAGTTTTAATGGACAGGGGATGAGCTACACCTTC. This codes for CASSFNGQGMSYTF.

In its sample, this clone was seen a few times. The sample contains more than one DNA sequence encoding this CDR3. The CDR3 is CASSPGSYEQYF. CDR3 DNA sequence: TGTGCCAGCTCACCGGGCAGCTACGAGCAGTACTTC. This chain joins TRBV18 and TRBJ2-7; no firm D call. Trimming took off 3 bases at V and 3 bases at J, with 6 bases between the two ends. The germline CDR1 and CDR2 sequences are KGHSH and LQKENI. The CDR3 is 12 amino acids.

The sample holds many counts of this clone. The chain employs TRBV10-3 and TRBJ1-1, with a possible D match to TRBD1 (5 bases). The V gene lost 6 bases and the J gene lost 1 base, with 12 bases spanning the gap. The CDR3 sequence is 14 residues long. Germline V gene data show CDR1 as ENHRY and CDR2 as SYGVKD. CDR3: CAIRRDGRNTEAFF. CDR3 bases: TGTGCCATCAGGCGGGACGGCAGGAACACTGAAGCTTTCTTT.

The chain recombines TRBV6-6 with TRBJ2-1; D gene ambiguous. The V end lost 2 bases, the J end lost 0 bases, and 8 bases lay between the germline ends. Per germline, CDR1 MNHNY and CDR2 SVGAGI (reference sequence). The CDR3 consists of 15 residues. CDR3: CASSYGRSSYNEQFF. In nucleotides, the CDR3 is TGTGCCAGCAGTTACGGGCGGAGCTCCTACAATGAGCAGTTCTTC.

The sample holds a few counts of this clone. J is TRBJ2-7 and V is TRBV7-2; 7 positions agree with TRBD1. V lost 5 bases, J lost 5 bases, and 12 bases stayed unmatched. Looked up from germline, CDR1 is SGHTA and CDR2 is FQGNSA. This CDR3 is 15 amino acids long. In nucleotides, the CDR3 is TGTGCCAGCAGCCCGATCTACAGGACAGGTAACGAGCAGTACTTC. Translation gives CASSPIYRTGNEQYF.

This clone was counted only a few times. Given a far larger clone just one base away, this is likely a sequencing read error. This specimen includes other DNA sequences encoding the same CDR3. This chain connects TRBV5-4 to TRBJ2-3; 8 bases are a match to TRBD2. The CDR3 is 16 amino acids. The V gene end was trimmed by 4 bases and the J gene end by 5 bases; junction bases not matched to a gene: 12. Germline V gene lookup returns CDR1 SGHNT and CDR2 YYREEE (reference sequence). As DNA, the CDR3 is TGTGCCAGCAGCCAAGACCGGGAGGGCCTTGGAGATACGCAGTATTTT. As protein: CASSQDREGLGDTQYF.

This clone turned up a few times. The chain has TRBV2 and TRBJ2-6; D possibly corresponds to TRBD1 (5 bases). CDR3 length: 16 amino acids. The V and J ends lost 4 bases and 0 bases respectively, with 10 bases between them. Germline V gene sequence: CDR1 SNHLY, CDR2 FYNNEI. In DNA form, the CDR3 reads TGTGCCAGCAGTGTAGCCCAGGGCTCTGGGGCCAACGTCCTGACTTTC. This gives the protein CASSVAQGSGANVLTF.

The V gene is TRBV7-2, the J gene TRBJ1-2; D is ambiguous. V was trimmed by 0 bases and J by 4 bases, leaving 12 bases between them. Per the germline V gene, CDR1 is SGHTA and CDR2 is FQGNSA. The CDR3 contains 15 residues. The DNA for the CDR3 is TGTGCCAGCAGCTTAGCGGGCAGAGAAGGCTATGGCTACACCTTC. Encoded protein: CASSLAGREGYGYTF. The entire variable domain, with the rest obtained from reference TRBV7-2 and TRBJ1-2, is as follows: GAGVSQSPSNKVTEKGKDVELRCDPISGHTALYWYRQSLGQGLEFLIYFQGNSAPDKSGLPSDRFSAERTGGSVSTLTIQRTQQEDSAVYLCASSLAGREGYGYTFGSGTRLTVV.

This clone occurred a few times. The rearrangement joins TRBV18 to TRBJ1-1; TRBD1 matches 7 bases. The CDR3 is 14 amino acids. Germline CDR1 is KGHSH and CDR2 is LQKENI. The V and J ends lost 5 bases and 3 bases, in that order; junction bases with no gene match: 6. The CDR3 loop is CASSVTGTDTEAFF. CDR3 DNA sequence: TGTGCCAGCTCAGTCACCGGGACAGACACTGAAGCTTTCTTT.

This clone turned up a few times. The rearrangement uses TRBV9 and TRBJ1-1; maybe TRBD1 (5 bases). This CDR3 region has 15 residues. Trimming stripped 3 bases from V and 0 bases from J, with 12 bases between. The germline V gene encodes CDR1 SGDLS and CDR2 YYNGEE. Written as DNA, the CDR3 is TGTGCCAGCAGCGCCGGGGGGTATCTGAACACTGAAGCTTTCTTT. Its protein is CASSAGGYLNTEAFF.

This chain joins TRBV5-6 and TRBJ1-2, with D maybe TRBD1 (6 bases). Trimming took 4 bases from V and 3 from J, leaving 13 bases between them. Germline CDR1 and CDR2: SGHDT and YYEEEE. The CDR3 has 14 amino acids. CDR3 nucleotides: TGTGCCAGCAGCCGCAGGGGTGTCGACTATGGCTACACCTTC. Its translation is CASSRRGVDYGYTF.

The table lists this clone with a few counts. The V call is TRBV7-6, the J call TRBJ2-7; D gene uncertain. The V and J ends lost 1 base and 1 base respectively, with 11 bases between them. Germline CDR1 reads SGHVS; CDR2 reads FNYEAQ. The CDR3 is 15 amino acids. CDR3 in amino acids: CASSLEAEASYEQYF. In DNA, the CDR3 is TGTGCCAGCAGCTTAGAGGCCGAAGCTTCCTACGAGCAGTACTTC.

This clone was counted only a few times. This chain uses TRBV5-4 with TRBJ2-7; possibly TRBD1 for D (5 bases). This CDR3 is built from 14 residues. Per the germline V gene, CDR1 is SGHNT and CDR2 is YYREEE (reference sequence). Trimming pared 0 bases from V and 2 bases from J, leaving 9 bases between. CDR3 nucleotides: TGTGCCAGCAGCTTGGCCAGGGAACCCTACGAGCAGTACTTC. The encoded protein is CASSLAREPYEQYF.

The chain carries TRBV5-1 and TRBJ2-5; 7 bases are a match to TRBD1. Trimming removed 4 bases from V and 1 base from J; junction bases left unmatched: 4. The CDR3 runs to 14 residues. From germline, CDR1 is SGHRS and CDR2 YFSETQ. The DNA of the CDR3 is TGCGCCAGCAGCGCAGGGGGTTCCCAAGAGACCCAGTACTTC. This encodes CASSAGGSQETQYF.

This clone was observed a handful of times. The chain recombines TRBV6-6 with TRBJ1-5; D ambiguous. Trimming removed 5 bases from V and 2 bases from J, with 13 bases in between. The germline V gene has CDR1 MNHNY and CDR2 SVGAGI (reference sequence). This CDR3 comprises 15 residues. The CDR3 nucleotides are TGTGCCAGCAGTCGCCACACCGGGGGCAATCAGCCCCAGCATTTT. It codes for CASSRHTGGNQPQHF.

The chain has TRBV11-2 and TRBJ2-2; possibly TRBD1 for D (6 bases). V was pared by 4 bases and J by 0 bases, with 9 bases between. This CDR3 spans 15 amino acids. CDR1 and CDR2 from the germline V gene are SGHAT and FQNNGV. The CDR3 DNA reads as TGTGCCAGCAGCTCCCAGGGGACGAACACCGGGGAGCTGTTTTTT. Translating gives CASSSQGTNTGELFF.